This T cell receptor (beta chain) was captured by sequencing in a study of B cell selection in AIRE deficiency. Profiling relied on immunoSEQ multiplex PCR, and the TCRdb table lists in-frame clones only, not all of them. Here the sample spans about 24,000 clones, less than 97% being singletons. V was pared by 2 bases and J by 10 bases, with 4 bases of the junction left unmatched. This CDR3 comprises 11 residues. Germline V CDR1 and CDR2: GTSNPN, SVGIG (reference sequence). Sorting defined conventional CD4 T cells as CD4+CD127+. This clone appeared a single time. Its antigen remains unknown. Study-level findings and limits: Roughly 31% of healthy-shared Treg TCRbeta sequences appeared in patient Tconv cells. Shared Treg sequences were biased toward short CDR3s with few non-templated nucleotide insertions. In TCRBV usage, CDR3 length and diversity, patient Tconv and Treg cells matched healthy donors.

V is TRBV30 and J is TRBJ1-2; 7 nucleotides line up with TRBD1. The material sequenced was CD4+CD127+ conventional T cells sorted from PBMCs. This clonotype was sampled from a human donor in good health. In DNA, the CDR3 is TGTGCCTGGAGTCCAGGGGGTGACTACACCTTC. It is translated as CAWSPGGDYTF. The entire variable domain, with the rest obtained from reference TRBV30 and TRBJ1-2, is as follows: SQTIHQWPATLVQPVGSPLSLECTVEGTSNPNLYWYRQAAGRGLQLLFYSVGIGQISSEVPQNLSASRPQDRQFILSSKKLLLSDSGFYLCAWSPGGDYTFGSGTRLTVV.